One T cell receptor (beta chain) is described in this entry. The data derive from a study of shared clonotypes between healthy human individuals. There are 16 residues in the CDR3. The V end lost 0 bases, the J end lost 6 bases, and 18 bases lay between the germline ends. Germline values: CDR1 SGHDN, CDR2 FVKESK. Into CD45RA+ naive and CD45RA-negative memory subsets, the CD4+ cells were split. Sequenced by immunoSEQ multiplex PCR; TCRdb stores in-frame clones only, minus some. The table includes some 2.1 million clones, 95% detected once. The clonotype originates from a man younger than 35 in good health. The chain has TRBV14 and TRBJ2-7; perhaps TRBD2 as D (8 bases). Sample: naive CD4+ T cells sorted from blood. Noted subset: CD45RA+ positively selected. In nucleotides, the CDR3 is TGTGCCAGCAGCCAAGACTTGGGTAGCGGGACAGTCGAGCAGTACTTC. Translation: CASSQDLGSGTVEQYF.